This TCR beta chain appears in the sequencing data of a study of T cells after yellow fever vaccination. About the research overall: Based on CD3, CD45RA, CCR7 and CD95, EM, EMRA, CM and Tscm memory subsets were sorted.

TCRdb processed the 5' RACE reads anew with MiXCR; each CDR3 protein has one entry. This table has more than 15,000 distinct CDR3 sequences, just over 4% appearing once. This clonotype is termed medium-sized. Trimming removed 7 bases from V and 0 bases from J; junction bases left unmatched: 4. CDR1 is MNHEY and CDR2 is SVGAGI in the germline V gene. This CDR3 has 15 residues. Study-level results: Most clones from primary vaccination were detected again post-booster (approximately 96% CD4, about 85% CD8). FACS-sorted repertoires might harbor abundant contaminating clonotypes from the bulk population. Almost no vaccine-responding clonotypes were detectable in day 0 sorted memory subsets.

The receptor was derived from a young man who received the YFV17D yellow fever vaccine. This specimen consisted of PBMCs, either bulk or a sorted T-cell subset (CD4+, CD8+, memory, or dextramer-sorted; not recorded which), obtained 15 days after the yellow fever booster vaccination. The chain combines TRBV6-5 with TRBJ2-1; 9 bases are shared with TRBD2. CDR3 DNA: TGTGCCAGCAAGATTAGCGGGAGCTCCTACAATGAGCAGTTCTTC. Its translation is CASKISGSSYNEQFF.